The TCR beta chain under discussion was sequenced for a study of T cells in localized non-small cell lung cancer. Sequenced by immunoSEQ multiplex PCR; TCRdb stores in-frame clones only, minus some. In the table there are about 26,000 clones, 70% to 90% of which are singletons. This clone was observed a handful of times. CDR1 is SGHRS and CDR2 is YFSETQ in the germline V gene. The ends lost 4 bases at V and 5 bases at J; junction bases unmatched: 11. The CDR3 covers 15 residues. The sequencing used peripheral blood, collected before any cancer treatment. This sequence originates from a female donor over 55 with stage II squamous cell lung carcinoma. The rearrangement uses TRBV5-1 and TRBJ1-1; 7 bases align to TRBD1. The CDR3 DNA sequence: TGCGCCAGCAGCCCAGGGACAGAGGGAGGTACTGAAGCTTTCTTT. Protein sequence: CASSPGTEGGTEAFF.